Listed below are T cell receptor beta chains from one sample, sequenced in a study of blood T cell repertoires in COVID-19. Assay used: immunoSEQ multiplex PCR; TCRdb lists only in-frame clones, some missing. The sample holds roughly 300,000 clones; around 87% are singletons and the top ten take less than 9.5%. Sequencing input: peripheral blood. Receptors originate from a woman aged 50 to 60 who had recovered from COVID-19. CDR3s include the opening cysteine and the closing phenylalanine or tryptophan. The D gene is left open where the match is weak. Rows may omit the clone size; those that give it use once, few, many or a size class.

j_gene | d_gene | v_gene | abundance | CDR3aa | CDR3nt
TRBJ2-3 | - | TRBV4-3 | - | CASSQDPTGESTDTQYF | TGCGCCAGCAGCCAAGACCCGACGGGGGAGAGCACAGATACGCAGTATTTT
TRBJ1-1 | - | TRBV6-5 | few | CASSYEGGTEAFF | TGTGCCAGCAGTTACGAGGGTGGTACTGAAGCTTTCTTT
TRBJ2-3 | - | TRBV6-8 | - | CAKTGRATDTQYF | TGTGCCAAGACAGGCCGGGCGACAGATACGCAGTATTTT
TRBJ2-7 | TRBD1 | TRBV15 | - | CATSRGTGHYEQYF | TGTGCCACCAGCAGGGGGACAGGACACTACGAGCAGTACTTC
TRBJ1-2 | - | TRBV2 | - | CASSLGGLESLRGYTF | TGTGCCAGCTCTCTAGGCGGGCTGGAGTCCCTTAGAGGCTACACCTTC
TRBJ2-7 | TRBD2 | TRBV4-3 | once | CASSQSASGSYEQYF | TGCGCCAGCAGCCAGTCAGCTAGCGGCTCCTACGAGCAGTACTTC
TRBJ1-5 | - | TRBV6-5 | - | CASSYSLQPQHF | TGTGCCAGCAGTTACTCACTTCAGCCCCAGCATTTT
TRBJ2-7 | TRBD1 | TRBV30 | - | CAWSGQGNYYEQYF | TGTGCCTGGAGTGGACAGGGAAACTACTACGAGCAGTACTTC
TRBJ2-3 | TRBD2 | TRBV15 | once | CATSPGTSGNLADTQYF | TGTGCCACCAGTCCAGGGACTAGCGGGAATCTCGCAGATACGCAGTATTTT
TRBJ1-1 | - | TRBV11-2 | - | CASSPTGSVTEAFF | TGTGCCAGCAGCCCTACGGGTTCCGTCACTGAAGCTTTCTTT
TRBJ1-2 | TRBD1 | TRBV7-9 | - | CASSTGAYAGGYTF | TGTGCCAGCTCAACAGGGGCGTATGCTGGTGGCTACACCTTC
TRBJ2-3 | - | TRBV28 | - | CASSFPSGTLSTDTQYF | TGTGCCAGCAGTTTTCCATCCGGTACTCTTAGCACAGATACGCAGTATTTT
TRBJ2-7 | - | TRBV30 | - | CAWSGGPSYEQYF | TGTGCCTGGAGTGGTGGGCCTTCCTACGAGCAGTACTTC
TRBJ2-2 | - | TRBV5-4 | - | CASSSQGKLFF | TGTGCCAGCAGCTCCCAGGGAAAGCTGTTTTTT
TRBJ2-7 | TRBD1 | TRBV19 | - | CASTGERGQGVYEQYF | TGTGCCAGTACTGGGGAAAGGGGACAGGGTGTCTACGAGCAGTACTTC
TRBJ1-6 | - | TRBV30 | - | CAWTQRGSYNSPLHF | TGTGCCTGGACCCAGCGGGGATCGTATAATTCACCCCTCCACTTT
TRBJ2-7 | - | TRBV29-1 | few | CSVTAGREPYEQYF | TGCAGCGTTACCGCAGGGCGAGAACCCTACGAGCAGTACTTC
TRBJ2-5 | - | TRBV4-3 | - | CASSQDTSRYRATETQYF | TGCGCCAGCAGCCAAGATACCTCGAGGTACAGGGCTACGGAGACCCAGTACTTC
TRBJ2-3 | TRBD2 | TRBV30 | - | CAWSPTPGTSGRLDTQYF | TGTGCCTGGAGTCCAACGCCCGGGACTAGCGGGAGGCTAGATACGCAGTATTTT
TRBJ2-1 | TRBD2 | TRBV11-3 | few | CASITGTSGSKNEQFF | TGTGCCAGCATTACCGGGACTAGCGGGAGTAAGAATGAGCAGTTCTTC
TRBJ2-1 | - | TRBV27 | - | CASSPTRGYEQFF | TGTGCCAGCAGTCCGACCAGGGGATATGAGCAGTTCTTC
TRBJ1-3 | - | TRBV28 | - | CASSSSPGISGNTIYF | TGTGCCAGCAGCTCCTCACCGGGGATCTCTGGAAACACCATATATTTT
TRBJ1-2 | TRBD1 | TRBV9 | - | CASSAGTGENYGYTF | TGTGCCAGCAGCGCCGGGACAGGGGAAAACTATGGCTACACCTTC
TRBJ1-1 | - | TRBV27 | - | CASSFGEKVAEAFF | TGTGCCAGCAGTTTCGGGGAGAAAGTCGCTGAAGCTTTCTTT
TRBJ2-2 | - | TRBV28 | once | CASSSGQPTKELFF | TGTGCCAGCAGTTCAGGACAGCCAACCAAGGAGCTGTTTTTT
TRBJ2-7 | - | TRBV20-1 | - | CSATERNEQYF | TGCAGTGCCACAGAACGTAACGAGCAGTACTTC
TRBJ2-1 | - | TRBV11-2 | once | CASSPEFRDSYNEQFF | TGTGCCAGCAGCCCGGAGTTCCGGGACTCCTACAATGAGCAGTTCTTC
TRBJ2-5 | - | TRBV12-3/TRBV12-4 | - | CASSVQIQETQYF | TGTGCCAGCAGTGTACAGATACAAGAGACCCAGTACTTC
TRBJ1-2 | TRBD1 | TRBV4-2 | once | CASSQDRGAYGYTF | TGTGCCAGCAGCCAAGACAGGGGGGCCTATGGCTACACCTTC
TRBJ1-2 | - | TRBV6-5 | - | CAEARSAREGYTF | TGTGCCGAAGCACGTTCGGCGAGGGAGGGCTACACCTTC
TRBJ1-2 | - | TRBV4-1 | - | CASSLDAGEMGYTF | TGCGCCAGCAGCCTAGATGCCGGTGAGATGGGCTACACCTTC
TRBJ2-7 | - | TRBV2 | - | CASSEAPWTATYEQYF | TGTGCCAGCAGTGAAGCTCCGTGGACAGCTACCTACGAGCAGTACTTC
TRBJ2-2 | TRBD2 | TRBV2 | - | CASTLSSGHTGELFF | TGTGCCAGCACGTTGTCTAGCGGACACACCGGGGAGCTGTTTTTT
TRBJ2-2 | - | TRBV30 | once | CAWSVLRERELFF | TGTGCCTGGAGTGTATTGAGGGAGAGGGAGCTGTTTTTT
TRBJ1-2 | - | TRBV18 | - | CASSPGQDNYGYTF | TGTGCCAGCTCACCAGGGCAGGATAACTATGGCTACACCTTC
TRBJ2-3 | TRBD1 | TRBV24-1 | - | CATSGQGTDTQYF | TGTGCCACCAGTGGACAGGGAACAGATACGCAGTATTTT
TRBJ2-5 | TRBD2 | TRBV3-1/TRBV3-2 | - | CASSRLSGTQETQYF | TGTGCCAGCAGCCGTCTTAGCGGGACCCAAGAGACCCAGTACTTC
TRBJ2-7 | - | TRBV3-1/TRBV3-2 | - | CASSQGFLGGEQYF | TGTGCCAGCAGCCAAGGGTTTTTGGGGGGCGAGCAGTACTTC
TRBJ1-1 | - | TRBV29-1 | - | CSVDLLGLVSTEAFF | TGCAGCGTTGACCTCCTGGGCCTCGTGAGCACTGAAGCTTTCTTT
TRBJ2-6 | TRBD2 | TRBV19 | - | CASSITIRTSGGTGANVLTF | TGTGCCAGTAGTATAACAATCCGGACTAGCGGGGGAACTGGGGCCAACGTCCTGACTTTC
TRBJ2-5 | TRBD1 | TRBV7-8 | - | CASNSRDRGLETQYF | TGTGCCAGCAATTCCCGGGACAGGGGGCTGGAGACCCAGTACTTC
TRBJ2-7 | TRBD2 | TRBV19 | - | CASSTGTSGRIVEQYF | TGTGCCAGTAGTACCGGGACTAGCGGGAGAATCGTCGAGCAGTACTTC
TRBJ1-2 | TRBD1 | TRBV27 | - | CASSFGTGSGYTF | TGTGCCAGCAGTTTCGGGACAGGGTCCGGCTACACCTTC
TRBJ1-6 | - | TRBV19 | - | CASRLDGGSSSYNSPLHF | TGTGCCAGTAGACTTGACGGGGGGTCGAGCTCCTATAATTCACCCCTCCACTTT
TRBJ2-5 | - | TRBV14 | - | CASSRRGGETQYF | TGTGCCAGCAGCCGCAGGGGCGGGGAGACCCAGTACTTC
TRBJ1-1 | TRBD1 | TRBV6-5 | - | CASSYAGQGAGRAFF | TGTGCCAGCAGTTACGCGGGACAGGGTGCGGGTCGAGCTTTCTTT